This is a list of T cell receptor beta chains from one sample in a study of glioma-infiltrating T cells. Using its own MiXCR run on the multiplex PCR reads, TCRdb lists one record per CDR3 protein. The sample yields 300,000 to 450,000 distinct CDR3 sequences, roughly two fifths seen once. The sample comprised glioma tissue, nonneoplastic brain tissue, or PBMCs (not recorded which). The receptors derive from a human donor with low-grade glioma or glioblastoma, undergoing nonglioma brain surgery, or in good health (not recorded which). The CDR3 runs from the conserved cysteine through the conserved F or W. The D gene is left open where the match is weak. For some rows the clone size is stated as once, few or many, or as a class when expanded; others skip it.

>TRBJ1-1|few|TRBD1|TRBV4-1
CASSQRHRGMNTEAFF
TGCGCCAGCAGCCAGCGGCACAGGGGGATGAACACTGAAGCTTTCTTT
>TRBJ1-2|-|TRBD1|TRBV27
CASRTGYLGYGYTF
TGTGCCAGCAGGACAGGGTACCTAGGCTATGGCTACACCTTC
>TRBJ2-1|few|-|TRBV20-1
CSARDSWRDSGEQFF
TGCAGTGCTAGAGACTCGTGGCGGGATAGCGGTGAGCAGTTCTTC
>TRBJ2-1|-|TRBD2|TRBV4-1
CASSLLPGTSGVSSYNEQFF
TGCGCCAGCAGCCTCCTCCCCGGGACTAGCGGCGTCAGCTCCTACAATGAGCAGTTCTTC
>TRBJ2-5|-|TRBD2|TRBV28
CASSSPRGSGETQYF
TGTGCCAGCAGTTCCCCCCGCGGGAGTGGGGAGACCCAGTACTTC
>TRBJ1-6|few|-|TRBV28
CAISPDTQNSPLHF
TGTGCCATCAGTCCCGACACCCAAAATTCACCCCTCCACTTT
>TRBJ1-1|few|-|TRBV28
CASSLSRGLARDTEAFF
TGTGCCAGCAGTTTAAGTCGGGGGCTCGCCAGGGACACTGAAGCTTTCTTT
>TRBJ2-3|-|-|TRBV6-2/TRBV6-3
CASSYSTRLSTPEGTDTQYF
TGTGCCAGCAGTTACTCGACTAGACTTTCTACTCCGGAGGGCACAGATACGCAGTATTTT
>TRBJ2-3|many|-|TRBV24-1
CATSDPLTPTQYF
TGTGCCACCAGTGATCCGTTGACACCAACGCAGTATTTT
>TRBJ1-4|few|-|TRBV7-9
CASGRNQLPSTNEKLFF
TGTGCCAGTGGGAGGAACCAATTACCGTCAACTAATGAAAAACTGTTTTTT
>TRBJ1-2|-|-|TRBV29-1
CSVGMYTF
TGCAGCGTTGGCATGTACACCTTC
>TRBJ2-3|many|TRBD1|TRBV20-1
CSANRDRYTDTQYF
TGCAGTGCAAACCGGGACAGATACACAGATACGCAGTATTTT
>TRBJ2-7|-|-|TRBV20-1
CSADRGRGNEQYF
TGCAGTGCTGACCGGGGCCGGGGGAACGAGCAGTACTTC
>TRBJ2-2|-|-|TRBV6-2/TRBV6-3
CASGYQPLAPQTTGELFF
TGTGCCAGCGGTTACCAACCACTAGCACCTCAAACCACCGGGGAGCTGTTTTTT
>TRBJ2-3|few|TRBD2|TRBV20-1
CSARLAGITDTQYF
TGCAGTGCCAGGCTAGCGGGAATCACAGATACGCAGTATTTT
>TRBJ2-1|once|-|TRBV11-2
CASSLDRWSSYNEQFF
TGTGCCAGCAGCTTAGATCGGTGGAGCTCCTACAATGAGCAGTTCTTC
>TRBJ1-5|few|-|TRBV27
CASSTDYNQPQHF
TGTGCCAGCAGTACGGATTACAATCAGCCCCAGCATTTT
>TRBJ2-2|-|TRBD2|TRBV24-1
CATSDQTSGNTGELFF
TGTGCCACCAGTGATCAGACTAGCGGGAACACCGGGGAGCTGTTTTTT
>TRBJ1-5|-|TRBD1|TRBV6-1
CASSIRHRGEEPQHF
TGTGCCAGCAGCATTCGCCACAGGGGAGAGGAGCCCCAGCATTTT
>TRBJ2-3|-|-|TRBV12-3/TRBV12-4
CASSLALVDTQYF
TGTGCCAGCAGTTTAGCGCTCGTGGATACGCAGTATTTT
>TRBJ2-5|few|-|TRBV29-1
CSVEGQKETQYF
TGCAGCGTTGAAGGACAGAAAGAGACCCAGTACTTC
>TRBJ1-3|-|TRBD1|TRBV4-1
CASSQAGGKNTIYF
TGCGCCAGCAGCCAAGCAGGGGGCAAAAACACCATATATTTT
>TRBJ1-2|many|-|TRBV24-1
CATSSSSLGYGYTF
TGTGCCACCAGTAGCAGCTCCTTAGGCTATGGCTACACCTTC
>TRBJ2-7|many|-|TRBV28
CASSEGPGEQYF
TGTGCCAGCAGTGAGGGGCCGGGGGAGCAGTACTTC
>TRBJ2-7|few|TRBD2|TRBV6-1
CASSSQWTSGRNEQYF
TGTGCCAGCAGCTCCCAATGGACTAGCGGGAGAAACGAGCAGTACTTC
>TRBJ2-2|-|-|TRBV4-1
CASSQDQRTGELFF
TGCGCCAGCAGCCAAGATCAGCGAACCGGGGAGCTGTTTTTT
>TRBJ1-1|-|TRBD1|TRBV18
CASSPRDRLLTEALF
TGTGCCAGCTCACCAAGGGACAGGTTACTGACTGAAGCTTTATTT
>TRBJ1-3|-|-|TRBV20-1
CSARSDSGNTIYF
TGCAGTGCTCGCTCGGATTCTGGAAACACCATATATTTT
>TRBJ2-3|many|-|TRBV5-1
CASSFEYTQYF
TGCGCCAGCAGCTTCGAGTATACGCAGTATTTT
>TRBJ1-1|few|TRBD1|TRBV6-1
CASAPGQGFMNTEAFF
TGTGCCAGCGCTCCGGGACAGGGCTTCATGAACACTGAAGCTTTCTTT
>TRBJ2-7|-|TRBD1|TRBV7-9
CASSSQTGLRGWQYF
TGTGCCAGCAGCTCCCAGACAGGGCTCCGTGGTTGGCAGTACTTC
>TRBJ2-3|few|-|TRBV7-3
CASSLSGDSTDTQYF
TGTGCCAGCAGCTTATCGGGTGATAGCACAGATACGCAGTATTTT
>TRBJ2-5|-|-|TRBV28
CASSSPSRAETQYF
TGTGCCAGCAGTTCCCCCTCTAGGGCAGAGACCCAGTACTTC
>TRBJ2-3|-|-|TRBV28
CASSFFRGVADTQYF
TGTGCCAGCAGTTTCTTCCGCGGGGTCGCAGATACGCAGTATTTT
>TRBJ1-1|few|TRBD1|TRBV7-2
CASSLGTTGGNTEAFF
TGTGCCAGCAGCTTAGGGACGACAGGGGGAAACACTGAAGCTTTCTTT
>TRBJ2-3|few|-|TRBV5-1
CASSFWGRDTQYF
TGCGCCAGCAGCTTTTGGGGGCGAGATACGCAGTATTTT
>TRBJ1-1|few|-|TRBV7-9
CASSLAGGGRAAFF
TGTGCCAGCAGCTTAGCTGGGGGAGGCAGGGCCGCTTTCTTT
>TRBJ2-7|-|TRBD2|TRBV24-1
CATTAGGYNEQYF
TGTGCCACCACAGCGGGAGGCTACAATGAGCAGTACTTC
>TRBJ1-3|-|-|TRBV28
CASCPSGQPSGNTIYF
TGTGCCAGCTGCCCGAGTGGGCAGCCCTCTGGAAACACCATATATTTT
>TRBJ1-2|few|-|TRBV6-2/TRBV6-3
CASSYPRKDKDGYTF
TGTGCCAGCAGTTACCCCCGCAAGGACAAGGATGGCTACACCTTC
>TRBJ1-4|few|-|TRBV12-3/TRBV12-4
CASSPQRNEKLFF
TGTGCCAGCAGCCCCCAAAGGAATGAAAAACTGTTTTTT
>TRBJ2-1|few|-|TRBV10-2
CASSDGSTGYNEQFF
TGCGCCAGCTCTGACGGGAGCACTGGCTACAATGAGCAGTTCTTC
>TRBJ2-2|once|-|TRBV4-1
CASSQDTVAGELFF
TGCGCCAGCAGCCAAGATACTGTGGCCGGGGAGCTGTTTTTT
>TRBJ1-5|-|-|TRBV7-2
CASSLALLTWHPQHF
TGTGCCAGCAGCTTAGCCCTCCTGACATGGCATCCCCAGCATTTT
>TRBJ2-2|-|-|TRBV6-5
CASRIDSFTGELFF
TGTGCCAGCAGGATCGACAGCTTCACCGGGGAGCTGTTTTTT
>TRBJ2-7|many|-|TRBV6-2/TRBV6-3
CASSYSPGSYEQYF
TGTGCCAGCAGTTACTCCCCGGGCTCCTACGAGCAGTACTTC
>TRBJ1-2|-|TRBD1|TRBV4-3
CASSQDLRGTGSYYGYTF
TGCGCCAGCAGCCAGGACCTCAGGGGGACCGGATCCTACTATGGCTACACCTTC
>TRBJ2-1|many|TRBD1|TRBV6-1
CASSRGQGYNEQFF
TGTGCCAGCAGTCGAGGACAGGGTTACAATGAGCAGTTCTTC
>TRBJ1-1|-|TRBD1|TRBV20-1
CSGRTGTGRTEAFF
TGCAGTGGTAGAACCGGGACAGGCCGGACTGAAGCTTTCTTT
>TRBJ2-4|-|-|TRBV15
CATGRERLREYKNIQYF
TGTGCCACCGGCAGAGAAAGGCTTAGGGAGTACAAAAACATTCAGTACTTC
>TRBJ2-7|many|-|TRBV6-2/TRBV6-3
CASSYPGQNIWEQYF
TGTGCCAGCAGTTACCCCGGACAGAATATCTGGGAGCAGTACTTC
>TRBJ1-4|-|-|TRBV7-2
CASSLLTTTNEKLFF
TGTGCCAGCAGCTTGCTGACAACAACTAATGAAAAACTGTTTTTT
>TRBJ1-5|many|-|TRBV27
CASRKGSLRDSNQPQHF
TGTGCCAGCAGAAAAGGTTCACTGAGGGATAGCAATCAGCCCCAGCATTTT
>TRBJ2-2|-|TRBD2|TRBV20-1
CSAILPGGFAGETGELFF
TGCAGTGCTATCCTCCCGGGGGGGTTCGCGGGAGAAACCGGGGAGCTGTTTTTT
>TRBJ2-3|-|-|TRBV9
CASSIGGAESTDTQYF
TGTGCCAGCAGCATCGGCGGAGCGGAGAGCACAGATACGCAGTATTTT